This passage covers 13 T cell receptor beta chains from one sample sequenced in a study of long-term antiretroviral therapy in people with HIV (dated by TCRdb to 2022 to 2024). Sequencing of the TRB variable region was done with the immunoSEQ hsTCRB v3.0 assay at survey level resolution. The source is immuneACCESS, and TCRdb retained only in-frame sequences with V and J called. Part of the clones is not carried over; for the studies checked, unresolved V genes explain less than half of this, and the remainder is unexplained. Within this sample are approximately 19,000 clones, with roughly 87% of them counted one time only. The ten biggest clones cover 4.1% of the sample. The sequencing used unsorted PBMCs, collected 2.1 years after starting antiretroviral therapy. These receptors were obtained from a man younger than 35 with HIV.

This rearrangement joins TRBV6-1 to TRBJ2-5; perhaps TRBD1 as D (5 bases). Germline CDR1 reads MNHNS; CDR2 reads SASEGT. Trimming cost V 1 base and J 5 bases, with 14 bases left between them. The CDR3 loop spans 15 amino acids. Here the CDR3 DNA reads TGTGCCAGCAGTGAAGATTGGGGCGCCTGGGAGACCCAGTACTTC. As protein: CASSEDWGAWETQYF.

This chain joins TRBV4-3 and TRBJ1-3; D remains ambiguous. In germline, CDR1 is LGHNA, CDR2 YSLEER. CDR3 length: 16 residues. V was pared by 4 bases and J by 0 bases, with 13 bases between. CDR3 sequence: CASSPGRTVSGNTIYF. The CDR3 DNA reads TGCGCCAGCAGCCCGGGCAGAACAGTCTCTGGAAACACCATATATTTT.

This chain connects TRBV28 to TRBJ2-1; 8 nucleotides line up with TRBD2. V shed 5 bases and J 4 bases; nucleotides not matched to a gene: 7. CDR3 size: 15 residues. From germline, CDR1 is MDHEN and CDR2 SYDVKM. The CDR3 spells CASSLRAGVYNEQFF. The CDR3 DNA reads TGTGCCAGCAGTCTCAGAGCGGGAGTTTACAATGAGCAGTTCTTC.

A few counts support this clone. The rearrangement links TRBV2 to TRBJ2-7; D is perhaps TRBD2 (6 bases). Trimming pared 3 bases from V and 3 bases from J, leaving 9 bases between. The germline gives CDR1 SNHLY, CDR2 FYNNEI. The CDR3 runs to 13 residues. CDR3 in DNA: TGTGCCAGCAGTGACCCGGGGGACTACGAGCAGTACTTC. It encodes CASSDPGDYEQYF.

V is TRBV18 and J is TRBJ2-7; the match to TRBD2 covers 7 bases. Germline V gene sequence: CDR1 KGHSH, CDR2 LQKENI. J was trimmed by 3 bases and V by 0 bases; bases with no gene match: 8. The CDR3 extends over 16 amino acids. CDR3 residues: CASSPPGLAEDYEQYF. CDR3 nucleotide sequence: TGTGCCAGCTCACCACCGGGCCTAGCGGAAGACTACGAGCAGTACTTC.

V usage is TRBV20-1 and J usage is TRBJ1-2; unclear D gene. Germline assignment: CDR1 DFQATT and CDR2 SNEGSKA (reference sequence). V was cut by 5 bases and J by 2 bases, with 6 bases left in between. The CDR3 is made up of 11 amino acids. The CDR3 reads CSAQLNYGYTF. The CDR3 DNA sequence: TGCAGTGCTCAACTGAACTATGGCTACACCTTC.

This chain joins TRBV9 and TRBJ2-7; D gene uncertain. This CDR3 spans 14 amino acids. V was shortened by 0 bases and J by 2 bases, with 9 bases between the two germline ends. Germline values: CDR1 SGDLS, CDR2 YYNGEE. CDR3 DNA: TGTGCCAGCAGCGTAGGGATAAATCCCTACGAGCAGTACTTC. It translates to CASSVGINPYEQYF.

The chain employs TRBV14 and TRBJ2-5, with D possibly being TRBD2 (5 bases). Trimming took off 3 bases at V and 5 bases at J, with 10 bases between the two ends. CDR1 and CDR2 (germline): SGHDN, FVKESK. The CDR3 runs 13 residues. The CDR3 coding sequence is TGTGCCAGCAGCCATTGGACGGGGGAGACCCAGTACTTC. This sequence encodes CASSHWTGETQYF. The complete variable domain, with remaining parts taken from reference TRBV14 and TRBJ2-5, reads EAGVTQFPSHSVIEKGQTVTLRCDPISGHDNLYWYRRVMGKEIKFLLHFVKESKQDESGMPNNRFLAERTGGTYSTLKVQPAELEDSGVYFCASSHWTGETQYFGPGTRLLVL.

The chain has TRBV6-6 and TRBJ2-7, with D uncertain. The CDR3 runs to 12 residues. Trimming took off 2 bases at V and 5 bases at J, with 7 bases between the two ends. Germline CDR1 reads MNHNY; CDR2 reads SVGAGI (reference sequence). The CDR3 reads CASSYAVDEQYF. The CDR3 region has the DNA TGTGCCAGCAGTTACGCGGTCGACGAGCAGTACTTC.

The chain couples TRBV18 to TRBJ1-2; D gene uncertain. The CDR3 has 15 amino acids. CDR1 and CDR2 from the germline V gene are KGHSH and LQKENI. V lost 3 bases and J 0 bases, leaving 11 bases between the germline ends. The CDR3 region is CASSPYTEANYGYTF. CDR3 in DNA: TGTGCCAGCTCACCCTATACGGAAGCTAACTATGGCTACACCTTC.

The CDR3 region is CASGPLEQFF. DNA for the CDR3: TGTGCTAGTGGCCCCCTTGAGCAGTTCTTC. The rearrangement joins TRBV12-5 to TRBJ2-1; D remains unclear. The germline V gene encodes CDR1 LGHNT and CDR2 FRNRAP. This CDR3 is built from 10 residues. Trimming cost V 6 bases and J 9 bases, with 6 bases left between them. Combining the CDR3 with reference TRBV12-5 and TRBJ2-1 gives the whole variable domain DARVTQTPRHKVTEMGQEVTMRCQPILGHNTVFWYRQTMMQGLELLAYFRNRAPLDDSGMPKDRFSAEMPDATLATLKIQPSEPRDSAVYFCASGPLEQFFGPGTRLTVL.

This sequence joins TRBV5-4 and TRBJ2-3, with D unclear. The CDR3 consists of 11 residues. Trimming took 2 bases from V and 5 from J, leaving 3 bases between them. Germline CDR1 is SGHNT and CDR2 is YYREEE (reference sequence). In DNA, the CDR3 is TGTGCCAGCAGCTTTCTAGATACGCAGTATTTT. It is translated as CASSFLDTQYF.

The chain uses TRBV5-1 and TRBJ2-2; TRBD2 matches at 7 bases. The germline V gene has CDR1 SGHRS and CDR2 YFSETQ. The ends lost 1 base at V and 0 bases at J; junction bases unmatched: 3. The CDR3 is 16 residues long. CDR3 in DNA: TGCGCCAGCAGCTTGCTCGGGACTACGAACACCGGGGAGCTGTTTTTT. This encodes CASSLLGTTNTGELFF.